These 14 T cell receptor beta chains were all obtained from the same sample, sequenced in a study of T cells in Graves' hyperthyroidism and ophthalmopathy. RNA transcripts served as the template for amplifying TCR beta CDR3 regions. With the HTBI primer set, the TCR CDR3 went through a first round of RT-PCR. MiXCR, applied by TCRdb to the multiplex PCR reads, yields one record per CDR3 protein. This sample has some 740,000 distinct CDR3 sequences, with 13% to 15% found just once. The sequenced sample was blood. These receptors all come from a woman between 18 and 30 years old with Graves' hyperthyroidism.

This clonotype came up many times. The rearrangement joins TRBV28 to TRBJ2-7; D possibly matches TRBD1 or TRBD2 (5 bases each). This CDR3 comprises 14 residues. Germline lookup yields CDR1 MDHEN and CDR2 SYDVKM. The V end lost 2 bases, the J end lost 5 bases, and 13 bases lay between the germline ends. The CDR3 nucleotides are TGTGCCAGCAGTTTAACCCCGGGACGGAACGAGCAGTACTTC. It encodes CASSLTPGRNEQYF.

This clonotype has more than one count but fewer than ten. The chain has TRBV20-1 and TRBJ2-2; 8 nucleotides match TRBD2. Germline CDR1 and CDR2: DFQATT and SNEGSKA (reference sequence). Trimming at V came to 4 bases and at J to 8 bases, leaving 12 bases not matched to a gene. The CDR3 has 15 amino acids. CDR3 bases: TGCAGTGCTACCCCCTCCGGACTAGCCTGGGGGGAGCTGTTTTTT. Amino acids: CSATPSGLAWGELFF.

At least ten counts were recorded for this clonotype. This chain connects TRBV11-2 to TRBJ2-3, with D maybe TRBD2 (6 bases). The CDR3 has 15 amino acids. CDR1 SGHAT and CDR2 FQNNGV come from the germline V gene. V was pared by 8 bases and J by 5 bases, with 20 bases between. The CDR3 region has the DNA TGTGCCAGCTGCCTTGGAGGAGGGTATGAAGATACGCAGTATTTT. It is translated as CASCLGGGYEDTQYF. Together with reference TRBV11-2 and TRBJ2-3, the CDR3 gives the full variable domain: EAGVAQSPRYKIIEKRQSVAFWCNPISGHATLYWYQQILGQGPKLLIQFQNNGVVDDSQLPKDRFSAERLKGVDSTLKIQPAKLEDSAVYLCASCLGGGYEDTQYFGPGTRLTVL.

V gene TRBV11-2 combines with J gene TRBJ2-7, with TRBD1 matching 8 bases. CDR3 length: 16 amino acids. Germline assignment: CDR1 SGHAT and CDR2 FQNNGV. V shed 8 bases, J shed 3 bases, and the junction held 15 bases outside the gene matches. The CDR3 DNA reads as TGTGCCAGCGCAGGCTTCGGGACAGGCTCCTTCTACGAGCAGTACTTC. The encoded protein is CASAGFGTGSFYEQYF.

The chain couples TRBV20-1 to TRBJ2-4; possibly TRBD2 for D (5 bases). The CDR3 totals 14 residues. Trimming took off 0 bases at V and 3 bases at J, with 9 bases between the two ends. The V gene's germline CDR1 is DFQATT and CDR2 SNEGSKA (reference sequence). The CDR3 is CSARDSGRKNIQYF. The CDR3 region has the DNA TGCAGTGCTAGAGACAGCGGACGCAAAAACATTCAGTACTTC.

The chain recombines TRBV28 with TRBJ1-4; possibly TRBD1 for D (6 bases). The CDR3 contains 15 residues. Trimming took 4 bases from V and 1 from J, leaving 10 bases between them. CDR1 and CDR2 from the germline V gene are MDHEN and SYDVKM. The chain's CDR3 is CASSSPRGTNEKLFF. Written as DNA, the CDR3 is TGTGCCAGCAGTTCCCCCAGGGGAACTAATGAAAAACTGTTTTTT.

This clonotype was detected many times. The CDR3 here is CSARKNTDTQYF. In DNA, the CDR3 is TGCAGTGCTCGGAAGAACACAGATACGCAGTATTTT. This chain uses TRBV20-1 with TRBJ2-3; D gene unclear. CDR1 and CDR2 (germline): DFQATT, SNEGSKA (reference sequence). The germline V and J ends were trimmed by 5 bases and 2 bases, with 8 bases remaining between them. The CDR3 extends over 12 amino acids.

The chain has TRBV20-1 and TRBJ2-2, with TRBD2 matching 7 bases. Losses at the gene ends were 0 bases for V and 5 bases for J; bases not matched to a gene: 3. The V gene's germline CDR1 is DFQATT and CDR2 SNEGSKA (reference sequence). The CDR3 extends over 14 amino acids. CDR3 sequence: CSARDGGGTGELFF. CDR3 DNA sequence: TGCAGTGCTAGAGATGGGGGGGGGACCGGGGAGCTGTTTTTT.

This clonotype was found many times. V gene TRBV9 combines with J gene TRBJ2-7; no firm D call. The CDR3 has 13 residues. Germline-derived CDR1 and CDR2 are SGDLS and YYNGEE. V was clipped by 4 bases and J by 0 bases, with 8 bases between them. Here the CDR3 DNA reads TGTGCCAGCAGCCCCTGGGCCTCCTACGAGCAGTACTTC. Its protein product is CASSPWASYEQYF.

This clonotype was found a few times. V gene TRBV4-3 combines with J gene TRBJ2-5; 10 bases are shared with TRBD1. Germline CDR1 and CDR2: LGHNA and YSLEER. V trimming: 0 bases; J trimming: 5 bases; junction bases outside the gene matches: 3. This CDR3 is 15 amino acids long. CDR3 region: CASSQDGTGVETQYF. CDR3 nucleotide sequence: TGCGCCAGCAGCCAAGATGGGACAGGGGTCGAGACCCAGTACTTC.

V usage is TRBV6-1 and J usage is TRBJ2-3; D might be TRBD2 (5 bases). With 7 bases removed from V and 1 base from J, the gap between germline ends came to 12 bases. Germline-derived CDR1 and CDR2 are MNHNS and SASEGT. This CDR3 comprises 14 residues. CDR3 DNA sequence: TGTGCCAGCACCGAACCCGGGGGCACAGATACGCAGTATTTT. It is translated as CASTEPGGTDTQYF.

This clonotype was detected only a few times. V and J are TRBV7-2 and TRBJ1-1; the D gene is possibly TRBD1 (6 bases). The CDR3 has 19 amino acids. From germline, CDR1 is SGHTA and CDR2 FQGNSA. The ends were cut back, 2 bases at V and 3 bases at J, with 25 bases in the middle. CDR3 DNA sequence: TGTGCCAGCAGCTTACCGATCCCCCTCGAGAACAGGGAGGACACTGAAGCTTTCTTT. Its translation: CASSLPIPLENREDTEAFF.

This clonotype was recorded at least ten times. This rearrangement joins TRBV6-2 or TRBV6-3 to TRBJ2-5, with 9 nucleotides matching TRBD1. The CDR3 has 16 residues. V gave up 4 bases and J gave up 7 bases; unmatched junction bases: 13. The germline gives CDR1 MNHEY, CDR2 SVGEGT. The CDR3 coding sequence is TGTGCCAGCAGTTCCCCCGGGACAGGGACCTTTATGACCCAGTACTTC. Translating gives CASSSPGTGTFMTQYF.

This clonotype has only a few counts. This chain links TRBV6-5 with TRBJ2-5; 10 bases fit TRBD2. This CDR3 comprises 15 residues. V lost 4 bases, J lost 9 bases, and 11 bases stayed unmatched. The germline gives CDR1 MNHEY, CDR2 SVGAGI. The CDR3: CASSSHSGRSGAQYF. The CDR3 region has the DNA TGTGCCAGCAGTTCGCATAGCGGGAGGTCTGGGGCCCAGTACTTC.